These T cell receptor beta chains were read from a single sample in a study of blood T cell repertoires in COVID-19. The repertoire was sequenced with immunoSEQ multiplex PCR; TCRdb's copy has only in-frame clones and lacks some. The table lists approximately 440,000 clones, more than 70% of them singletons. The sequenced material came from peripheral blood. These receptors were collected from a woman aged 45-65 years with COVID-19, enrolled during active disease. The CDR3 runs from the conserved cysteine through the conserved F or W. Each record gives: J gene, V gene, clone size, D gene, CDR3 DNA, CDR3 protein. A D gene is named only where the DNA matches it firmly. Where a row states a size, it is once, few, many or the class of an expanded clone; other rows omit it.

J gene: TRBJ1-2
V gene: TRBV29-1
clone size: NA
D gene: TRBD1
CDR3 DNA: TGCAGCGCTGAAGGACAGGGGAAGGACTATGGCTACACCTTC
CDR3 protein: CSAEGQGKDYGYTF

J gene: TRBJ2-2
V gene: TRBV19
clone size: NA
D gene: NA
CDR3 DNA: TGTGCCAGTAGTCCAAGGGGGACACCCTACACCGGGGAGCTGTTTTTT
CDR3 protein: CASSPRGTPYTGELFF

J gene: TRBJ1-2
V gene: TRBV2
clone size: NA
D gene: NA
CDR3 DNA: TGTGCCAGCCTTACCGGGAGGCCGGGAGTTGGCTATGGCTACACCTTC
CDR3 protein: CASLTGRPGVGYGYTF

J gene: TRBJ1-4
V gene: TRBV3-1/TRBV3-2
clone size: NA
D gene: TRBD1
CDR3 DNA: TGTGCCAGCAGCTCCAGGACAGGAGGGAAACTGTTTTTT
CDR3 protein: CASSSRTGGKLFF

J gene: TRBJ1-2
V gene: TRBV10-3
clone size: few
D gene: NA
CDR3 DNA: TGTGCCATCAGTGAGTCGGAGGGGCGCAACTATGGCTACACCTTC
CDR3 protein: CAISESEGRNYGYTF

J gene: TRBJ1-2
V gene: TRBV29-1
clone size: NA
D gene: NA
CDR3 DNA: TGCAGCGTTGAGGGGGGTAGAGTCTATGGCTACACCTTC
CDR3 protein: CSVEGGRVYGYTF

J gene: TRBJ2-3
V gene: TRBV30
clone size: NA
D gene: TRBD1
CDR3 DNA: TGTGCCTGGAGTGCTTCGGGGACAGGGAGGGCAGATACGCAGTATTTT
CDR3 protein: CAWSASGTGRADTQYF

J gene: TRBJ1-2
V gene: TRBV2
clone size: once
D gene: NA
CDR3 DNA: TGTGCCAGCAGAGCACTATGGGACTATGGCTACACCTTC
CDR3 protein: CASRALWDYGYTF

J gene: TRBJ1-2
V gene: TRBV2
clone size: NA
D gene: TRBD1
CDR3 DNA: TGTGCCAGCGTCAGGGACAGGGGAGGGTATGGCTACACCTTC
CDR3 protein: CASVRDRGGYGYTF

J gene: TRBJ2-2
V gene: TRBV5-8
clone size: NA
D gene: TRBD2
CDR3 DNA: TGTGCCAGCGTGGCGGGGGGGCGAACCGGGGAGCTGTTTTTT
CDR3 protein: CASVAGGRTGELFF

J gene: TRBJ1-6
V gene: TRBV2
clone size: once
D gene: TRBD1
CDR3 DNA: TGTGCCAGCAGTGAAAAGGGACAGGGGGGTAATTCACCCCTCCACTTT
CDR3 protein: CASSEKGQGGNSPLHF

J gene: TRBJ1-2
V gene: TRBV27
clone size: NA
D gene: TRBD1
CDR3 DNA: TGTGCCAGCAGTCCGGGGGACAGGATCCCGGGAGGCTACACCTTC
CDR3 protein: CASSPGDRIPGGYTF

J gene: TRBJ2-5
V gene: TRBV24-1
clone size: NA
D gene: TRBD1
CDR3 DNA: TGTGCCACCAGTGACACCGGGACAGGGAAAGAGACCCAGTACTTC
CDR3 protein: CATSDTGTGKETQYF

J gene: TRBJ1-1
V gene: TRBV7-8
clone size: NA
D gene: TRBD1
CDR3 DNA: TGTGCCAGCAGCTCGCCGGGACAGGGGCATTTTGAGTACACTGAAGCTTTCTTT
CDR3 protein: CASSSPGQGHFEYTEAFF

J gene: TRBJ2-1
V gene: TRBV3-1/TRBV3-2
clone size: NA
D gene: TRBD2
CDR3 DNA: TGTGCCAGCAGCCGATCTAGCGGGGGGGCCTACAATGAGCAGTTCTTC
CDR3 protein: CASSRSSGGAYNEQFF

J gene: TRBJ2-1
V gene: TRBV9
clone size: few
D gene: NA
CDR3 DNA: TGTGCCAGCAGCCCCAGGGGTGTCTCCTACAATGAGCAGTTCTTC
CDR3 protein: CASSPRGVSYNEQFF

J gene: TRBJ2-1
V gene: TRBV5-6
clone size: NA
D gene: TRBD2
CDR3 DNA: TGTGCCAGCAGCTTTGGTCGCGGGGGCTACAATGAGCAGTTCTTC
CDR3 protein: CASSFGRGGYNEQFF

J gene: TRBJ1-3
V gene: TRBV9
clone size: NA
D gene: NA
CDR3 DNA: TGTGCCAGCAGCGAGGGAGTCTCTGGAAACACCATATATTTT
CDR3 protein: CASSEGVSGNTIYF

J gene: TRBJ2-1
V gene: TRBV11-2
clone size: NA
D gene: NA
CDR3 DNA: TGTGCCAGCAGCTTAGATTTTCGGTACAATGAGCAGTTCTTC
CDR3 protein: CASSLDFRYNEQFF

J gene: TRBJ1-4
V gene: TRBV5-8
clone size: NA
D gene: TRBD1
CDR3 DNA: TGTGCCAGCAGCCGGGACAGGGGGCGAGAAAAACTGTTTTTT
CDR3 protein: CASSRDRGREKLFF

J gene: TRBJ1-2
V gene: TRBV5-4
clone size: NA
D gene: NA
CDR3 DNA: TGTGCCAGCAGCCAGCCAAATCAACCAGGGTACTATGGCTACACCTTC
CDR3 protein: CASSQPNQPGYYGYTF

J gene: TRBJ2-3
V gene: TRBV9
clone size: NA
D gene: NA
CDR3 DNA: TGTGCCAGCAGCGTAGACGGAGGGAAACTCACAGATACGCAGTATTTT
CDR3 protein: CASSVDGGKLTDTQYF

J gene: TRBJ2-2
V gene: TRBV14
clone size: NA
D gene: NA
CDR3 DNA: TGTGCCAGCACCCCAAGATCGGGGGCGAACACCGGGGAGCTGTTTTTT
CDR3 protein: CASTPRSGANTGELFF

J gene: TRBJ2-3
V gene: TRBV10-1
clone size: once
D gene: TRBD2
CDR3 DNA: TGCGCCAGCAGTCCAGCGGGGCGCACAGATACGCAGTATTTT
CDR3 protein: CASSPAGRTDTQYF

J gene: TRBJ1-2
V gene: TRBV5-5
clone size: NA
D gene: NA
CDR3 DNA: TGTGCCAGCAGCCCGGAGGTGGTGGCTAACTATGGCTACACCTTC
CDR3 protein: CASSPEVVANYGYTF

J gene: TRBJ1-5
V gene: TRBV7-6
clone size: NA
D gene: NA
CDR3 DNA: TGTGCCAGCAGCCCAGCGGAAGGCCAGCCCCAGCATTTT
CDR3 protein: CASSPAEGQPQHF

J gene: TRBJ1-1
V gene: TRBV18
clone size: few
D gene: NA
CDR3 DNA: TGTGCCAGCTCACCACGGGCAGGGGAAAGCACTGAAGCTTTCTTT
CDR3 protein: CASSPRAGESTEAFF

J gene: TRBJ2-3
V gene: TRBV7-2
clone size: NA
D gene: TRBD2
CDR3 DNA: TGTGCCAGCAGCCACCCGGGACTAGCTGCAGATACGCAGTATTTT
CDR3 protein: CASSHPGLAADTQYF

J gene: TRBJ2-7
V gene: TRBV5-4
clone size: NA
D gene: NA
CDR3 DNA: TGTGCCAGCAGCTTGGAGGGGGTGTACGAGCAGTACTTC
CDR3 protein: CASSLEGVYEQYF

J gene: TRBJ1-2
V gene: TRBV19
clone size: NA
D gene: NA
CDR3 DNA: TGTGCCAGTAGTAGGACAAGCGATGGCTACACCTTC
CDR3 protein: CASSRTSDGYTF

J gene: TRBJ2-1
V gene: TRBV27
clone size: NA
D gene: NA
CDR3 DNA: TGTGCCAGCAGTCCTACCTACAATGAGCAGTTCTTC
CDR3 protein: CASSPTYNEQFF

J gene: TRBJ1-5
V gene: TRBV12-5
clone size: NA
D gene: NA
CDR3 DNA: TGTGCTAGTGGCCAGGGACAAACCAATCAGCCCCAGCATTTT
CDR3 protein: CASGQGQTNQPQHF

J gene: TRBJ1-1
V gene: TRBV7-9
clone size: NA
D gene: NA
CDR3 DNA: TGTGCCAGCAGCTCGATCGGGGGAAAGACTGAAGCTTTCTTT
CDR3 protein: CASSSIGGKTEAFF